Below, 19 T cell receptor beta chains from the same sample are listed, as sequenced in a study of PD-1 blockade in classical Hodgkin lymphoma (dated by TCRdb to the early 2020s). The time point label of this sample denotes: newly diagnosed, previously untreated cHL patient sample. Using a Miltenyi CD4+ T cell isolation kit, CD4+ T cells were purified from thawed PBMCs through magnetic negative selection. The library was produced with the immunoSEQ multiplex PCR assay. Sourced from immuneACCESS, this table was stored by TCRdb with only in-frame sequences that have V and J called. A share of the clones is absent; for the studies checked, an unresolved V gene accounts for under half, and the remainder has no known explanation. The table for this sample lists around 16,000 clones; approximately 86% of them were counted only once. The top ten clones comprise about 0.82% of the sample. Sequenced sample: CD4+ T cells from blood. These receptors were obtained from a human donor with classical Hodgkin lymphoma.

This clone is a singleton in its sample. CDR3 nucleotides: TGTGCCACCAGCAGAGGGGCTAACACCTACAATGAGCAGTTCTTC. Translated: CATSRGANTYNEQFF. V usage is TRBV15 and J usage is TRBJ2-1; D remains unclear. The length of the CDR3 is 15 residues. Trimming removed 1 base at V and 2 bases at J, with 9 bases between. Germline V lookup: CDR1 LNHNV, CDR2 YYDKDF (reference sequence).

The gene calls are TRBV5-1 and TRBJ1-1; TRBD1 matches 7 bases. V shed 3 bases, J shed 4 bases, and the junction held 6 bases outside the gene matches. Germline CDR1 is SGHRS and CDR2 is YFSETQ. This CDR3 contains 14 residues. The CDR3 nucleotides read TGCGCCAGCAGCTCGGGACAGCGGGGCACTGAAGCTTTCTTT. This sequence encodes CASSSGQRGTEAFF.

This chain joins TRBV15 and TRBJ2-6; tentatively, D is TRBD2 (6 bases). The CDR3 runs to 19 residues. With 0 bases removed from V and 0 bases from J, the gap between germline ends came to 15 bases. Germline V lookup: CDR1 LNHNV, CDR2 YYDKDF (reference sequence). CDR3 sequence reads: CATSRDRDGRSSGANVLTF. In nucleotides, the CDR3 is TGTGCCACCAGCAGAGATCGGGACGGGAGAAGCTCTGGGGCCAACGTCCTGACTTTC. The whole variable domain, filled in from reference TRBV15 and TRBJ2-6, reads DAMVIQNPRYQVTQFGKPVTLSCSQTLNHNVMYWYQQKSSQAPKLLFHYYDKDFNNEADTPDNFQSRRPNTSFCFLDIRSPGLGDTAMYLCATSRDRDGRSSGANVLTFGAGSRLTVL.

CDR3 residues: CASSLPPGTAIKDTQYF. The CDR3 DNA sequence: TGTGCCAGCAGCTTACCACCCGGGACAGCGATCAAGGATACGCAGTATTTT. The gene calls are TRBV7-9 and TRBJ2-3; the match to TRBD1 covers 7 bases. The CDR3 runs to 17 residues. CDR1 is SEHNR and CDR2 is FQNEAQ in the germline V gene (reference sequence). The V segment lost 2 bases and the J segment 6 bases; nucleotides outside the gene matches: 14. The whole variable domain, remainder taken from reference TRBV7-9 and TRBJ2-3, is DTGVSQNPRHKITKRGQNVTFRCDPISEHNRLYWYRQTLGQGPEFLTYFQNEAQLEKSRLLSDRFSAERPKGSFSTLEIQRTEQGDSAMYLCASSLPPGTAIKDTQYFGPGTRLTVL.

The chain joins TRBV30 to TRBJ1-2; no firm D call. This CDR3 comprises 12 residues. CDR1 GTSNPN and CDR2 SVGIG come from the germline V gene (reference sequence). V lost 2 bases to trimming and J lost 4 bases, with 8 bases between them. CDR3 region: CAWSWVSYGYTF. The CDR3 bases are TGTGCCTGGAGTTGGGTGAGCTATGGCTACACCTTC.

This rearrangement joins TRBV10-1 to TRBJ2-5, with TRBD1 identical over 7 bases. Trimming removed 6 bases from V and 2 bases from J; junction bases left unmatched: 3. CDR1 and CDR2 (germline): WNHNN, SYGVQD (reference sequence). The CDR3 loop spans 13 amino acids. In DNA, the CDR3 is TGCGCCAGCAGCGGGACAGTACAAGAGACCCAGTACTTC. It encodes CASSGTVQETQYF.

This chain uses TRBV10-1 with TRBJ2-1; 11 nucleotides align to TRBD2. The CDR3 has 16 amino acids. The V segment lost 5 bases and the J segment 10 bases; nucleotides outside the gene matches: 13. In germline, CDR1 is WNHNN, CDR2 SYGVQD (reference sequence). The CDR3 loop is CASSITGTSGLREQFF. The CDR3 coding sequence is TGCGCCAGCAGTATTACCGGGACTAGCGGTCTTAGGGAGCAGTTCTTC.

CDR3 sequence: CASSSRLYEQYF. CDR3 DNA: TGTGCCAGCAGCTCCAGACTGTACGAGCAGTACTTC. This chain uses TRBV7-9 with TRBJ2-7; D unclear. V lost 4 bases to trimming and J lost 4 bases, with 8 bases between them. This CDR3 spans 12 amino acids. Germline CDR1 is SEHNR and CDR2 is FQNEAQ (reference sequence).

The chain is built from TRBV2 and TRBJ1-3; D is unclear. This CDR3 has 14 amino acids. Germline V gives CDR1 SNHLY, CDR2 FYNNEI. The ends were cut back, 3 bases at V and 3 bases at J, with 9 bases in the middle. For the CDR3, the DNA is TGTGCCAGCAGTGAGGAGGGAGGTGGAAACACCATATATTTT. Residues: CASSEEGGGNTIYF.

The V and J genes are TRBV19 and TRBJ2-3, with 15 bases fitting TRBD2. The CDR3 extends over 16 amino acids. Germline V lookup: CDR1 LNHDA, CDR2 SQIVND (reference sequence). V gave up 5 bases and J gave up 5 bases; unmatched junction bases: 5. The CDR3 nucleotides are TGTGCCAGTAGTCCCGGACTAGCGGGAGGGATAGATACGCAGTATTTT. Its translation: CASSPGLAGGIDTQYF.

V usage is TRBV10-3 and J usage is TRBJ2-1, with 13 bases fitting TRBD2. Germline lookup yields CDR1 ENHRY and CDR2 SYGVKD. Trimming removed 5 bases from V and 7 bases from J; junction bases left unmatched: 8. CDR3 length equals 16 residues. This CDR3 is CAISSPGLAGQNEQFF. The CDR3 coding sequence is TGTGCCATCAGTTCACCGGGACTAGCGGGGCAGAATGAGCAGTTCTTC.

This chain uses TRBV28 with TRBJ1-5; D is undetermined. This CDR3 contains 14 residues. V lost 6 bases and J lost 11, with 20 bases in between. Germline CDR1 is MDHEN and CDR2 is SYDVKM. The CDR3 DNA reads TGTGCCAGCAGCCCCATCAGCCCCCCTACATCCCAGCATTTT. It codes for CASSPISPPTSQHF.

The chain uses TRBV18 and TRBJ1-1; the D is unclear. CDR3 length: 15 amino acids. In germline, CDR1 is KGHSH, CDR2 LQKENI. Trimming took 6 bases from V and 4 from J, leaving 18 bases between them. The CDR3 reads CASSPQGAGFTEAFF. The CDR3 DNA reads as TGTGCCAGCTCTCCCCAAGGAGCGGGGTTCACTGAAGCTTTCTTT.

J is TRBJ2-5 and V is TRBV19; the D gene is possibly TRBD1 (5 bases). The V and J ends lost 1 base and 1 base respectively, with 7 bases between them. This CDR3 comprises 14 residues. Looked up from germline, CDR1 is LNHDA and CDR2 is SQIVND (reference sequence). The DNA for the CDR3 is TGTGCCAGTAGTATAGGGGGCGGCCAAGAGACCCAGTACTTC. Its protein product is CASSIGGGQETQYF.

This chain uses TRBV19 with TRBJ2-1; 9 nucleotides line up with TRBD2. Germline V gene sequence: CDR1 LNHDA, CDR2 SQIVND (reference sequence). V was pared by 1 base and J by 10 bases, with 14 bases of the junction left unmatched. The CDR3 consists of 17 residues. The CDR3 nucleotides are TGTGCCAGTAGTATAGGAACTAGCGGGCGACCTAGAGTCGAGCAGTTCTTC. It specifies CASSIGTSGRPRVEQFF. The variable domain in full, with the rest retrieved from reference TRBV19 and TRBJ2-1, is DGGITQSPKYLFRKEGQNVTLSCEQNLNHDAMYWYRQDPGQGLRLIYYSQIVNDFQKGDIAEGYSVSREKKESFPLTVTSAQKNPTAFYLCASSIGTSGRPRVEQFFGPGTRLTVL.

This clone came up once. J is TRBJ2-5 and V is TRBV5-1; D may be TRBD1 (5 bases). The CDR3 contains 13 residues. Germline lookup yields CDR1 SGHRS and CDR2 YFSETQ. V lost 4 bases, J lost 2 bases, and 9 bases lay in between. CDR3 region: CASSATVQETQYF. CDR3 coding DNA: TGCGCCAGCAGCGCGACAGTACAAGAGACCCAGTACTTC.

This chain connects TRBV19 to TRBJ1-2; tentative D call: TRBD1 (5 bases). The CDR3 covers 14 residues. CDR1 and CDR2 (germline): LNHDA, SQIVND (reference sequence). Trimming took off 9 bases at V and 2 bases at J, with 16 bases between the two ends. The CDR3 nucleotides are TGTGCCAGCCTAAGCGGGGCAGGGAACTATGGCTACACCTTC. Its protein product is CASLSGAGNYGYTF.

This sequence joins TRBV6-6 and TRBJ2-2; the match to TRBD1 covers 8 bases. CDR1 is MNHNY and CDR2 is SVGAGI in the germline V gene (reference sequence). The ends lost 10 bases at V and 2 bases at J; junction bases unmatched: 9. CDR3 length: 15 residues. CDR3 loop: CAIFPGQANTGELFF. The CDR3 DNA reads TGTGCCATCTTTCCGGGACAGGCAAACACCGGGGAGCTGTTTTTT.

The chain joins TRBV5-1 to TRBJ2-5; D not resolved. V shed 2 bases and J shed 5 bases, with 4 bases lying between them. CDR3 length: 11 amino acids. The germline CDR1 and CDR2 sequences are SGHRS and YFSETQ. The CDR3 DNA is TGCGCCAGCAGCTTCGGGGAGACCCAGTACTTC. It specifies CASSFGETQYF. The complete variable domain, with remaining parts taken from reference TRBV5-1 and TRBJ2-5, reads KAGVTQTPRYLIKTRGQQVTLSCSPISGHRSVSWYQQTPGQGLQFLFEYFSETQRNKGNFPGRFSGRQFSNSRSEMNVSTLELGDSALYLCASSFGETQYFGPGTRLLVL.